This T cell receptor beta chain came from a study of monozygotic twins with inflammatory bowel disease. As regards this clonotype: Its antigen is unidentified.

Germline CDR1 reads SGHVS; CDR2 reads FQNEAQ. The length of the CDR3 is 19 residues. Making each TCR library took approximately 3.5 ug of total RNA. Eight cDNA synthesis reactions were run for every sample. TCRdb reprocessed the 5' RACE reads, with one entry per CDR3 protein and no DNA. The record lists approximately 110,000 distinct CDR3 sequences, of which the ten most abundant hold about an eighth. Study conclusions and caveats: Relative to healthy twins, IBD patients had fewer clonotypes in common with others, a gap that was especially apparent with disease activity.

The sequence was obtained from a human donor with ulcerative colitis or Crohn's disease, or a healthy co-twin of an affected twin (not recorded which). The sequenced sample consisted of blood. The chain is built from TRBV7-8 and TRBJ2-1; the D gene TCRdb calls, TRBD2, cannot be checked with no DNA. CDR3 sequence: CASSLYPSGSRYAGDEQFF.